Here is one T cell receptor (beta chain) with its context. The data derive from a study of blood T cell repertoires in COVID-19. Turning to the study itself: Material from acute and convalescent COVID-19 was sourced from the United States, Italy and Spain.

As originally analysed: Quantification of nucleated cells was approximated via reference gene primer amplification. The protocol was immunoSEQ multiplex PCR, while the TCRdb copy is restricted to in-frame clones and leaves out a portion. The V and J calls and the clone size are those of that table, but D and trimming were determined from the DNA. The sample carries 280,000 or so clones, approximately 88% recorded once. Trimming removed 1 base from V and 8 bases from J; junction bases left unmatched: 3. This CDR3 has 13 residues. CDR1 SGHAT and CDR2 FQNNGV come from the germline V gene. The chain joins TRBV11-2 to TRBJ2-3; TRBD1 agrees at 7 bases. The sequenced sample consisted of peripheral blood. This receptor was taken from a man in his late teens or twenties with active or convalescent COVID-19. The CDR3 bases are TGTGCCAGCAGCTTAGCAGGGGGTTCTACGCAGTATTTT. This gives the protein CASSLAGGSTQYF.